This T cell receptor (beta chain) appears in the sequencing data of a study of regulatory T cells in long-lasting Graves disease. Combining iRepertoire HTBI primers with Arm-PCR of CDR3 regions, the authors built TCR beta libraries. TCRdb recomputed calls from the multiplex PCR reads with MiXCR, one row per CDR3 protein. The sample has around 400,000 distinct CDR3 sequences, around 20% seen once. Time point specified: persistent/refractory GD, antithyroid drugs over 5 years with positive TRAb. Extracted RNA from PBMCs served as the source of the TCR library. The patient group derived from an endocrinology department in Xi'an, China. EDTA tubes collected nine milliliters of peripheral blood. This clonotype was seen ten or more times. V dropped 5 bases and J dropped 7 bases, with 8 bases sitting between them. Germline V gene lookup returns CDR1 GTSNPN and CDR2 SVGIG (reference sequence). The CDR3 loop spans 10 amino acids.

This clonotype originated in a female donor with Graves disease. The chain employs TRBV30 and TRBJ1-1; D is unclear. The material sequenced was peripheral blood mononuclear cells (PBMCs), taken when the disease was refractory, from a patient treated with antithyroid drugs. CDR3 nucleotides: TGTGCCTGGTCTAGGATTGAAGCTTTCTTT. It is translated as CAWSRIEAFF.